This TCR beta chain was sequenced during a study of T cells in Graves' hyperthyroidism and ophthalmopathy. The study, taken as a whole, reports: Ophthalmopathy was identified by the model a median around 5.9 months ahead of onset.

The CDR3 has 19 amino acids. Germline CDR1 and CDR2: MGHRA and YSYEKL. J was trimmed by 7 bases and V by 1 base; bases with no gene match: 19. Pregnant or lactating patients were excluded, as were those with uncontrolled infection or other autoimmune disease. There were TCR beta CDR3 regions amplified from RNA transcripts. Carried out on the TCR CDR3, a first-round RT-PCR used the HTBI primer set. One entry per CDR3 protein results from TCRdb running MiXCR on the multiplex PCR reads. The sample holds nearly 600,000 distinct CDR3 sequences, 14% seen once. With regard to this clonotype: What it binds is unknown.

The sample comprised blood. The chain joins TRBV4-1 to TRBJ1-5, with TRBD1 matching over 7 bases. This receptor was obtained from a woman aged 18-29 years with Graves' ophthalmopathy. CDR3 protein: CASSQGLTGSSGCLQPQHF. The CDR3 DNA reads TGCGCCAGCAGCCAAGGTCTGACAGGGTCTTCTGGCTGTTTACAGCCCCAGCATTTT.